This TCR beta chain derives from a study of cytomegalovirus exposure and HLA in healthy donors. Whole-study results and caveats: A few of the chains that were CMV-associated were confirmed in vitro to be specific for CMV antigens. Rare sequences made up most TCRs, while some public TCRs were found in many donors. The TCR clusters that emerged in the first cohort tended, a later analysis found, to co-occur in the 120 or so validation repertoires.

The germline V and J ends were trimmed by 4 bases and 0 bases, with 15 bases remaining between them. This CDR3 is built from 17 residues. Per the germline V gene, CDR1 is LGHNA and CDR2 is YNFKEQ. TCRdb's copy holds only in-frame clones and misses some; the assay was immunoSEQ multiplex PCR. There are around 200,000 clones in the sample; more than 65% occur only once, and roughly 2.8% lies in the top ten. With respect to this clone: Antigen specificity is unknown.

The chain links TRBV4-2 to TRBJ1-4; D remains unclear. The receptor comes from a woman aged 18-35 years in good health and CMV-seropositive. Material for sequencing was PBMCs. CDR3 DNA sequence: TGTGCCAGCAGCCCCGACGGGAGTACGACAACTAATGAAAAACTGTTTTTT. Its translation: CASSPDGSTTTNEKLFF.